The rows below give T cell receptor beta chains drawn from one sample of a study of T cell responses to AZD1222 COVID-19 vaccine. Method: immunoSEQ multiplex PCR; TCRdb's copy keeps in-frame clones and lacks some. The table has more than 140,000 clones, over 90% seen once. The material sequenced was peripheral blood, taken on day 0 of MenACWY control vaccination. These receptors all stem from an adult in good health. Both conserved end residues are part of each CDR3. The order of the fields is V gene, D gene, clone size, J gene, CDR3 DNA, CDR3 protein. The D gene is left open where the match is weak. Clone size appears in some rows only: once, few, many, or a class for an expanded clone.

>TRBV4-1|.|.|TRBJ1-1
TGCGCCAGCAGCCAAGATGGTCTTCGACAAATGAACACTGAAGCTTTCTTT
CASSQDGLRQMNTEAFF
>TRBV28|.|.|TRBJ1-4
TGTGCCAGCAGTGTTCTAACCGCAACTAATGAAAAACTGTTTTTT
CASSVLTATNEKLFF
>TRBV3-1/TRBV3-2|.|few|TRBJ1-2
TGTGCCAGCAGCCAAGATGTAGGCACCTATGGCTACACCTTC
CASSQDVGTYGYTF
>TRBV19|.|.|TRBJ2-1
TGTGCCAGTGCACCTTCGTGGCAGACCTACAATGAGCAGTTCTTC
CASAPSWQTYNEQFF
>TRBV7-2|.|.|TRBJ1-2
TGTGCCAGCAGCTCCTGGGAGGGGCAGGCTAACGATGGCTACACCTTC
CASSSWEGQANDGYTF
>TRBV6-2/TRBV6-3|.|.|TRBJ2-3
TGTGCCAGCAGCTCAACCGGGACCATAGGGGATACGCAGTATTTT
CASSSTGTIGDTQYF
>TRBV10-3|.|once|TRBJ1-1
TGTGCCATCAGTGGGGGGAGGGGGAGCACTGAAGCTTTCTTT
CAISGGRGSTEAFF
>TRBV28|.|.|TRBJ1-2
TGCGCCAGCAGGGTACAGGGCACTAACTATGGCTACACCTTC
CASRVQGTNYGYTF
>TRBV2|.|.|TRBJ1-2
TGTGCCAGCAGACGGGGACCTAACTATGGCTACACCTTC
CASRRGPNYGYTF
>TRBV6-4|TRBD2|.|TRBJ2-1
TGTGCCAGCAGTGCCGCGGGGGGGGGAAATGAGCAGTTCTTC
CASSAAGGGNEQFF
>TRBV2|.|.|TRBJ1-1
TGTGCCAGCAGTAGAGGGGAGGTCGCTGAAGCTTTCTTT
CASSRGEVAEAFF
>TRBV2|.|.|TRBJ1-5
TGTGCCAGCACTACGGGACCGTGGGAGCCCCAGCATTTT
CASTTGPWEPQHF
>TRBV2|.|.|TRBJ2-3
TGTGCCAGCTCGATATCAGATACGCAGTATTTT
CASSISDTQYF
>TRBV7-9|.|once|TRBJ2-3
TGTGCCAGCAGCTTATTTGGGTCATCCGAGGTTAAGTATTTT
CASSLFGSSEVKYF
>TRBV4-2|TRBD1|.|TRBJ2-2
TGTGCCAGCAGCCAGAAGGGGACAGGGGGAACCGGGGAGCTGTTTTTT
CASSQKGTGGTGELFF
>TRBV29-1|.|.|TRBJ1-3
TGCAGCGTGACGATCGGGGGGGCAGGAAACACCATATATTTT
CSVTIGGAGNTIYF
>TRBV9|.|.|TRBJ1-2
TGTGCCAGCAGCGTAGATCTTGGCGAATCCGGCTACACCTTC
CASSVDLGESGYTF
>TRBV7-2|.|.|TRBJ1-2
TGTGCCAGCAGCTTAGGGGTGGGGCACACAGGTACCAATACCTTC
CASSLGVGHTGTNTF
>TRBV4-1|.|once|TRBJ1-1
TGCGCCAGCAGCCAGCTATTAACGGGCACTGAAGCTTTCTTT
CASSQLLTGTEAFF
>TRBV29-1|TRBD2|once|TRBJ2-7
TGCAGCGTTGATCGCGGGGGAGGTGCCTACGAGCAGTACTTC
CSVDRGGGAYEQYF
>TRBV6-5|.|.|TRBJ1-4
TGTGCCAGCAGTTATCAGGAAAATGAAAAACTGTTTTTT
CASSYQENEKLFF
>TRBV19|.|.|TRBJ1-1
TGTGGTGTGAGGGGTGACATGAACACTGAAGCTTTCTTT
CGVRGDMNTEAFF
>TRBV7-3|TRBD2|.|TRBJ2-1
TGTGCCAGCAGCTATTCACCCGGGACTACGAAAAACAATGAGCAGTTCTTC
CASSYSPGTTKNNEQFF
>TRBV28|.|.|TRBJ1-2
TGTGCCAGCAGTTTATTCGGAGGCGGCTATGGCTACACCTTC
CASSLFGGGYGYTF
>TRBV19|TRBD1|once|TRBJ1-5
TGTGCCAGTAGTATCCGGGACAGGGGGAATCAGCCCCAGCATTTT
CASSIRDRGNQPQHF
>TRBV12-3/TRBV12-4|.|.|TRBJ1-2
TGTGCCAGCAGTTTCCTTAACTATGGCTACACCTTC
CASSFLNYGYTF